The 19 T cell receptor beta chains below were found in one sample sequenced in a study of blood T cell repertoires in COVID-19. Some clones are missing from TCRdb's copy, which holds only in-frame ones; the method was immunoSEQ multiplex PCR. The data contain approximately 120,000 clones, about three quarters of them seen just once; the ten biggest clones take up approximately 2%. Sequenced input: peripheral blood. The receptor source for this set is a woman in her 70s with acute or convalescent COVID-19.

The V gene is TRBV11-2, the J gene TRBJ1-5; TRBD1 is a possible D gene (5 bases). With 1 base removed from V and 8 bases from J, the gap between germline ends came to 18 bases. Germline V gene data show CDR1 as SGHAT and CDR2 as FQNNGV. The CDR3 consists of 16 residues. CDR3 DNA sequence: TGTGCCAGCAGCTTAGGCCTAATGGGGTTAGGGGAGCCCCAGCATTTT. Protein product: CASSLGLMGLGEPQHF. The full variable domain, its missing parts supplied by reference TRBV11-2 and TRBJ1-5, is EAGVAQSPRYKIIEKRQSVAFWCNPISGHATLYWYQQILGQGPKLLIQFQNNGVVDDSQLPKDRFSAERLKGVDSTLKIQPAKLEDSAVYLCASSLGLMGLGEPQHFGDGTRLSIL.

DNA for the CDR3: TGCGCCAGCAGCCTTAGCGGGAGGGCCTCTTTTGGGGAGTTCTTC. Its translation: CASSLSGRASFGEFF. This sequence joins TRBV5-1 and TRBJ2-1; TRBD2 matches at 11 bases. The CDR3 totals 15 residues. Unmatched junction bases numbered 14, after V lost 4 bases and J lost 14 bases. Per germline, CDR1 SGHRS and CDR2 YFSETQ.

The rearrangement joins TRBV2 to TRBJ2-1, with TRBD1 as a possible D gene (6 bases). CDR3 length: 14 amino acids. The germline gives CDR1 SNHLY, CDR2 FYNNEI. Deletions cut 4 bases from V and 4 bases from J, with 11 bases between. This CDR3 reads CASSAQGPYNEQFF. CDR3 nucleotide sequence: TGTGCCAGCAGTGCACAGGGACCTTACAATGAGCAGTTCTTC.

This chain joins TRBV9 and TRBJ2-6, with D perhaps matching TRBD2 (6 bases). V was trimmed by 0 bases and J by 12 bases, leaving 19 bases between them. This CDR3 contains 16 residues. From germline, CDR1 is SGDLS and CDR2 YYNGEE. The CDR3 loop is CASSVDASSGLSVLTF. The CDR3 DNA sequence: TGTGCCAGCAGCGTAGACGCATCATCGGGACTCAGCGTCCTGACTTTC.

This clone has a handful of counts. The genes are TRBV5-4 and TRBJ2-1; 9 bases are shared with TRBD1. Germline CDR1 reads SGHNT; CDR2 reads YYREEE (reference sequence). With V trimmed by 4 bases and J by 3 bases, 8 bases remained unmatched. The CDR3 length is 16 residues. CDR3 coding DNA: TGTGCCAGCAGCGACCCAACAGGGGGCGTCTACAATGAGCAGTTCTTC. It is translated as CASSDPTGGVYNEQFF. Drawing the rest from reference TRBV5-4 and TRBJ2-1, the complete variable domain is ETGVTQSPTHLIKTRGQQVTLRCSSQSGHNTVSWYQQALGQGPQFIFQYYREEENGRGNFPPRFSGLQFPNYSSELNVNALELDDSALYLCASSDPTGGVYNEQFFGPGTRLTVL.

This clone was picked up one time. V and J are TRBV4-3 and TRBJ1-2, with 8 bases identical to TRBD1. The length of the CDR3 is 15 residues. Germline loops: CDR1 LGHNA, CDR2 YSLEER. V was pared by 0 bases and J by 4 bases, with 4 bases of the junction left unmatched. CDR3 region: CASSQDQGASYGYTF. CDR3 bases: TGCGCCAGCAGCCAAGATCAGGGGGCGAGCTATGGCTACACCTTC.

In this sample, this clone turned up a few times. The chain is built from TRBV19 and TRBJ2-4, with 8 bases that match TRBD2. Germline CDR1 is LNHDA and CDR2 is SQIVND (reference sequence). This CDR3 has 15 residues. The trim removed 7 bases at V and 3 bases at J, leaving 8 bases unmatched. The CDR3 spells CASTISRGGKNIQYF. For the CDR3, the DNA is TGTGCCAGTACCATAAGTCGGGGGGGCAAAAACATTCAGTACTTC.

The chain joins TRBV9 to TRBJ2-1, with D tentatively TRBD1 (6 bases). V lost 3 bases and J lost 9, with 16 bases in between. Per the germline V gene, CDR1 is SGDLS and CDR2 is YYNGEE. The CDR3 is 14 residues long. CDR3: CASSARGGGREQFF. The DNA of the CDR3 is TGTGCCAGCAGCGCTAGAGGGGGTGGCCGTGAGCAGTTCTTC.

This chain connects TRBV3-1 (or the pseudogene TRBV3-2) to TRBJ2-1; D not resolved. Trimming shortened V by 0 bases and J by 7 bases, and 22 bases separated the two germline ends. Germline V lookup: CDR1 LGHDT, CDR2 YNNKEL (reference sequence). The CDR3 length is 18 residues. The CDR3 DNA follows: TGTGCCAGCAGCCAAGACCAAAACTTACTGAACGGTCTGAATGAGCAGTTCTTC. It yields the protein CASSQDQNLLNGLNEQFF.

The rearrangement uses TRBV5-5 and TRBJ1-5; no firm D call. Trimming left V 0 bases short and J 4 bases short, with 5 bases between. CDR1 is SGHKS, CDR2 YYEKEE, per germline (reference sequence). This CDR3 is 13 amino acids long. CDR3 sequence reads: CASSLGRNQPQHF. The DNA for the CDR3 is TGTGCCAGCAGCTTGGGGAGGAATCAGCCCCAGCATTTT.

This chain joins TRBV3-1 (or the pseudogene TRBV3-2) and TRBJ2-7; 9 bases are shared with TRBD2. The length of the CDR3 is 14 residues. Germline V lookup: CDR1 LGHDT, CDR2 YNNKEL (reference sequence). With 0 bases clipped from V and 11 bases from J, the junction kept 8 bases outside the gene matches. The DNA for the CDR3 is TGTGCCAGCAGCCAAGAGTTGCGGGGGGGCGCGAAGTACTTC. This gives the protein CASSQELRGGAKYF.

The chain carries TRBV5-8 and TRBJ1-4; D call uncertain. Trimming pared 1 base from V and 8 bases from J, leaving 9 bases between. The germline V gene encodes CDR1 SGHTS and CDR2 YDEGEE. CDR3 size: 13 residues. CDR3 residues: CASSLTGTEKLFF. CDR3 nucleotide sequence: TGTGCCAGCAGCTTGACCGGTACCGAAAAACTGTTTTTT. Variable domain in full (rest from reference TRBV5-8 and TRBJ1-4): EAGVTQSPTHLIKTRGQQATLRCSPISGHTSVYWYQQALGLGLQFLLWYDEGEERNRGNFPPRFSGRQFPNYSSELNVNALELEDSALYLCASSLTGTEKLFFGSGTQLSVL.

V usage is TRBV6-9 and J usage is TRBJ1-2, with TRBD1 matching over 7 bases. Unmatched junction bases numbered 9, after V lost 4 bases and J lost 4 bases. Germline V gene sequence: CDR1 MNHGY, CDR2 SVAAGI. This CDR3 has 15 amino acids. The CDR3 nucleotides are TGTGCCAGCAGTTCTACCTCGACAGGGAGCTATGGCTACACCTTC. This gives the protein CASSSTSTGSYGYTF.

This clone was found many times. The gene calls are TRBV6-5 and TRBJ2-1; TRBD2 agrees at 7 bases. Looked up from germline, CDR1 is MNHEY and CDR2 is SVGAGI. There are 14 residues in the CDR3. Trimming took 2 bases from V and 6 from J; bases not matched to a gene: 4. The CDR3 sequence is CASSYAGVFNEQFF. The DNA of the CDR3 is TGTGCCAGCAGTTACGCGGGGGTTTTCAATGAGCAGTTCTTC.

This sequence joins TRBV7-6 and TRBJ2-5; maybe TRBD2 (5 bases). The CDR3 consists of 13 residues. Per germline, CDR1 SGHVS and CDR2 FNYEAQ. V dropped 6 bases and J dropped 6 bases, with 14 bases sitting between them. This chain's CDR3 is CASSPPGSQTQYF. As DNA, the CDR3 is TGTGCCAGCAGTCCACCGGGAAGTCAGACCCAGTACTTC.

In its sample, this clone was seen a few times. The CDR3 nucleotides are TGTGCCAGCAGTGATTGGAGCAGCACTGGAAACACCATATATTTT. It encodes CASSDWSSTGNTIYF. The chain combines TRBV6-1 with TRBJ1-3; no reliable D call. Looked up from germline, CDR1 is MNHNS and CDR2 is SASEGT. Deletions cut 3 bases from V and 2 bases from J, with 11 bases between. The CDR3 is 15 amino acids.

This clone is medium-sized in the sample. The chain employs TRBV5-4 and TRBJ2-5; possible D gene TRBD1, 6 bases. The CDR3 has 14 residues. Trimming pared 0 bases from V and 5 bases from J, leaving 11 bases between. Looked up from germline, CDR1 is SGHNT and CDR2 is YYREEE (reference sequence). CDR3 coding DNA: TGTGCCAGCAGCTTGGGGGGACAAGCGGAGACCCAGTACTTC. As protein: CASSLGGQAETQYF.

The chain combines TRBV19 with TRBJ2-3, with 7 positions matching TRBD1. The CDR3 spans 14 residues. Germline V lookup: CDR1 LNHDA, CDR2 SQIVND (reference sequence). After removal of 5 bases from V and 2 bases from J, the junction contained 4 bases not matched to a gene. In DNA, the CDR3 is TGTGCCAGTAGTTCCGGGACAGTCACAGATACGCAGTATTTT. Amino acid sequence: CASSSGTVTDTQYF. The entire variable domain, with the rest obtained from reference TRBV19 and TRBJ2-3, is as follows: DGGITQSPKYLFRKEGQNVTLSCEQNLNHDAMYWYRQDPGQGLRLIYYSQIVNDFQKGDIAEGYSVSREKKESFPLTVTSAQKNPTAFYLCASSSGTVTDTQYFGPGTRLTVL.

A few counts support this clone. This rearrangement joins TRBV24-1 to TRBJ2-5; 13 bases line up with TRBD2. Trimming took 9 bases from V and 4 from J; bases not matched to a gene: 4. Germline assignment: CDR1 KGHDR and CDR2 SFDVKD. The CDR3 contains 14 residues. CDR3 nucleotide sequence: TGTGCCACCGGGACTAGCGGGGTCCCAGAGACCCAGTACTTC. Protein product: CATGTSGVPETQYF.